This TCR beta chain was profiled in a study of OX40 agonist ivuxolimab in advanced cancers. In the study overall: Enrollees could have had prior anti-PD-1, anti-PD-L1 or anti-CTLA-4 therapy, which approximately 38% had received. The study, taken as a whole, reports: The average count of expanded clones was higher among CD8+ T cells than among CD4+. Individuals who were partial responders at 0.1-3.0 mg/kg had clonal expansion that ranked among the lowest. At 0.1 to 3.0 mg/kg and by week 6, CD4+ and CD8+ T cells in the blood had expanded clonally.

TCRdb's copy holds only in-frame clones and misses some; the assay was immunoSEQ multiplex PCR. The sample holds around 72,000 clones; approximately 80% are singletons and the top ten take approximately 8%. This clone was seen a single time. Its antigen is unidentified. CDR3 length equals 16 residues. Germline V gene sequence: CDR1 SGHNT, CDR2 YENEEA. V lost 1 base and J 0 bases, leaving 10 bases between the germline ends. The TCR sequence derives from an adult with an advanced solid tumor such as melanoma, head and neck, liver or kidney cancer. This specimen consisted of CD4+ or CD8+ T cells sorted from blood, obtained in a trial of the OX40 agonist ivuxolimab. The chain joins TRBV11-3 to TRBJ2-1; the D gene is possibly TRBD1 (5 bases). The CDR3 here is CASSLVPGHSYNEQFF. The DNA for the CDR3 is TGTGCCAGCAGCTTAGTCCCAGGACACTCCTACAATGAGCAGTTCTTC.